What follows are 18 T cell receptor beta chains derived from one specimen sequenced in a study of T cell responses to AZD1222 COVID-19 vaccine. Sequencing was performed with immunoSEQ multiplex PCR; in TCRdb, only in-frame clones are kept and a portion is missing. There are about 140,000 clones in the sample; roughly nine tenths occur only once, and less than 1.5% lies in the top ten. This material consisted of peripheral blood, taken 28 days after the second AZD1222 dose. The receptor source for this set is an adult who received the AZD1222 COVID-19 vaccine.

This sequence joins TRBV5-4 and TRBJ2-7; 10 nucleotides line up with TRBD1. The CDR3 covers 15 residues. Trimming took 4 bases from V and 2 from J; bases not matched to a gene: 6. Germline-derived CDR1 and CDR2 are SGHNT and YYREEE (reference sequence). The CDR3 DNA reads TGTGCCAGCAGCCACGGGACAGGGGACCCCTACGAGCAGTACTTC. This gives the protein CASSHGTGDPYEQYF.

V and J are TRBV4-3 and TRBJ2-3; D perhaps matches TRBD1 (5 bases). The V and J ends lost 1 base and 5 bases respectively, with 13 bases between them. Germline CDR1 and CDR2: LGHNA and YSLEER. CDR3 length equals 15 residues. For the CDR3, the DNA is TGCGCCAGCAGCCAAGCGACAGACAAGCGAGATACGCAGTATTTT. This translates into CASSQATDKRDTQYF.

The chain uses TRBV19 and TRBJ2-7, with TRBD1 matching 10 bases. The V gene's germline CDR1 is LNHDA and CDR2 SQIVND (reference sequence). Germline trimming cut 5 bases from V and 3 bases from J; bases unmatched to any gene: 7. The CDR3 runs to 15 residues. In DNA, the CDR3 is TGTGCCAGTAGTGGCCCGGGACAGGGGTACTACGAGCAGTACTTC. It encodes CASSGPGQGYYEQYF.

This clone has a single count. The chain carries TRBV24-1 and TRBJ2-1, with a weak D call TRBD1 (5 bases). V was cut by 2 bases and J by 0 bases, with 13 bases left in between. The germline V gene has CDR1 KGHDR and CDR2 SFDVKD. The CDR3 is made up of 17 amino acids. CDR3 DNA sequence: TGTGCCACCAGTGATTCGGACACCGCGAGCTCCTACAATGAGCAGTTCTTC. Its translation is CATSDSDTASSYNEQFF.

The CDR3 DNA reads as TGTGCCAGCAGCACCGGACAGAACACTGAAGCTTTCTTT. This sequence encodes CASSTGQNTEAFF. The chain is built from TRBV7-2 and TRBJ1-1; possible D gene TRBD1, 5 bases. Trimming left V 5 bases short and J 1 base short, with 8 bases between. This CDR3 has 13 residues. Looked up from germline, CDR1 is SGHTA and CDR2 is FQGNSA.

The chain links TRBV7-9 to TRBJ2-5, with a tentative D call TRBD1 (5 bases). Germline values: CDR1 SEHNR, CDR2 FQNEAQ (reference sequence). V was clipped by 3 bases and J by 4 bases, with 12 bases between them. The CDR3 contains 14 residues. CDR3 in amino acids: CASSFFGAVETQYF. CDR3 nucleotides: TGTGCCAGCAGCTTTTTTGGGGCGGTAGAGACCCAGTACTTC.

In the case of this clone: An end of the junction does not agree with germline; a read error may underlie this. CDR3 region: CATSRVRDSLMKKLFF. The CDR3 DNA reads as TGTGCCACCAGCAGAGTGCGAGACAGCTTAATGAAAAAGCTGTTTTTT. The rearrangement joins TRBV15 to TRBJ1-4; tentatively, D is TRBD1 (5 bases). This CDR3 contains 16 residues. CDR1 is LNHNV and CDR2 is YYDKDF in the germline V gene (reference sequence).

This clone was recorded only once. The V and J genes are TRBV14 and TRBJ2-7, with 7 nucleotides matching TRBD2. Trimming at V came to 9 bases and at J to 2 bases, leaving 7 bases not matched to a gene. Germline CDR1 SGHDN, CDR2 FVKESK. The CDR3 sequence is 13 residues long. CDR3 region: CARPTSLPYEQYF. CDR3 nucleotide sequence: TGTGCCAGACCGACTAGCTTGCCCTACGAGCAGTACTTC.

V usage is TRBV19 and J usage is TRBJ2-1; 12 positions match TRBD1. The germline gives CDR1 LNHDA, CDR2 SQIVND (reference sequence). The CDR3 has 15 residues. V shed 7 bases and J 9 bases; nucleotides not matched to a gene: 10. This CDR3 reads CASTDHGTGGSEQFF. The DNA for the CDR3 is TGTGCCAGTACCGACCACGGGACAGGGGGCAGTGAGCAGTTCTTC.

Concerning this clone itself: A junction end diverges from the germline sequence, so it may reflect a read error. As DNA, the CDR3 is TGTGCCAGCAGTTTAATTGCCGGGGGCCCCGGCTACTTC. Residues: CASSLIAGGPGYF. The chain recombines TRBV27 with TRBJ1-2; TRBD1 is a possible D gene (6 bases). Germline V gives CDR1 MNHEY, CDR2 SMNVEV (reference sequence). CDR3 length: 13 amino acids.

This clone was seen only once. The chain uses TRBV12-3 or TRBV12-4 and TRBJ1-5; D gene unclear. V lost 3 bases and J 7 bases, leaving 10 bases between the germline ends. The CDR3 consists of 13 residues. The CDR3 reads CASSLRTEQPQHF. The CDR3 region has the DNA TGTGCCAGCAGTTTGAGGACGGAACAGCCCCAGCATTTT.

This clone was seen only once. J is TRBJ2-2 and V is TRBV19; D uncertain. The CDR3 is made up of 15 amino acids. CDR1 is LNHDA and CDR2 is SQIVND in the germline V gene (reference sequence). The V end lost 6 bases, the J end lost 2 bases, and 13 bases lay between the germline ends. The CDR3 loop is CASSPSRPNTGELFF. The CDR3 nucleotides read TGTGCCAGTAGCCCCAGTCGACCTAACACCGGGGAGCTGTTTTTT.

The rearrangement joins TRBV27 to TRBJ2-7, with D unresolved. The CDR3 has 14 residues. V was pared by 3 bases and J by 3 bases, with 12 bases between. Looked up from germline, CDR1 is MNHEY and CDR2 is SMNVEV (reference sequence). For the CDR3, the DNA is TGTGCCAGCAGTTTTAAGTCTAGAGACTACGAGCAGTACTTC. Its translation is CASSFKSRDYEQYF.

The rearrangement uses TRBV9 and TRBJ1-5; the match to TRBD1 covers 8 bases. CDR1 is SGDLS, CDR2 YYNGEE, per germline. J lost 0 bases, V lost 4 bases, and 6 bases had no gene match. This CDR3 has 16 residues. CDR3 sequence: CASSRTGSGSNQPQHF. CDR3 nucleotide sequence: TGTGCCAGCAGCCGGACAGGGAGCGGTAGCAATCAGCCCCAGCATTTT.

The V and J genes are TRBV7-9 and TRBJ1-4; D is undetermined. The ends were cut back, 0 bases at V and 8 bases at J, with 7 bases in the middle. Germline V gene data show CDR1 as SEHNR and CDR2 as FQNEAQ (reference sequence). This CDR3 has 13 amino acids. The CDR3: CASSLAEGEKLFF. The CDR3 region has the DNA TGTGCCAGCAGCTTAGCTGAGGGCGAAAAACTGTTTTTT.

The chain recombines TRBV5-1 with TRBJ2-3; D is unresolved. Germline assignment: CDR1 SGHRS and CDR2 YFSETQ. V was pared by 4 bases and J by 4 bases, with 16 bases between. The CDR3 length is 15 residues. The DNA for the CDR3 is TGCGCCAGCAGCCCCAGTGGTCTCGTTTCAGATACGCAGTATTTT. This encodes CASSPSGLVSDTQYF.

The chain joins TRBV5-1 to TRBJ2-7, with 9 bases fitting TRBD1. The V segment lost 4 bases and the J segment 4 bases; nucleotides outside the gene matches: 9. The CDR3 has 15 residues. Germline V gene lookup returns CDR1 SGHRS and CDR2 YFSETQ. CDR3 region: CASSLGQGSRYEQYF. CDR3 bases: TGCGCCAGCAGCCTGGGACAGGGAAGTCGGTACGAGCAGTACTTC.

J is TRBJ2-7 and V is TRBV7-9; D is unresolved. Trimming took 4 bases from V and 5 from J, leaving 9 bases between them. The CDR3 spans 12 residues. Germline CDR1 is SEHNR and CDR2 is FQNEAQ (reference sequence). CDR3 in DNA: TGTGCCAGCAGCTATTTCCCTCACGAGCAGTACTTC. Translation gives CASSYFPHEQYF.